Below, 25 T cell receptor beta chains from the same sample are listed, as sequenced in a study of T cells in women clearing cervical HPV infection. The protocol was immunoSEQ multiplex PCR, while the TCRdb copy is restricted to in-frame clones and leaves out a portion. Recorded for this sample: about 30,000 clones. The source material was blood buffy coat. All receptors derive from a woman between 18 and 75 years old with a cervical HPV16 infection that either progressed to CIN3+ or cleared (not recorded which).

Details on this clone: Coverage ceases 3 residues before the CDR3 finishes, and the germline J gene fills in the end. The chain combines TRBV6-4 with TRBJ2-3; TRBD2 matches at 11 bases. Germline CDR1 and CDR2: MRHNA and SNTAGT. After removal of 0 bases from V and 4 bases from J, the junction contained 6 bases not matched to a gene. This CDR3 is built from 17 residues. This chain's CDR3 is CASSDSGVAGGPDTQYF. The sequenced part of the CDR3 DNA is TGTGCCAGCAGTGACTCCGGGGTAGCGGGGGGGCCAGATACG.

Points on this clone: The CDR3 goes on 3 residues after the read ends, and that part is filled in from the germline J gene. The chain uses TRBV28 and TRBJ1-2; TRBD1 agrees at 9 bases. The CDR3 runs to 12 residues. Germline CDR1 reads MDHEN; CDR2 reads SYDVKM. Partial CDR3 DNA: TGTGCCAGCAGCGGGACAGGGTCCGGC. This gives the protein CASSGTGSG. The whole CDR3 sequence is CASSGTGSGYTF.

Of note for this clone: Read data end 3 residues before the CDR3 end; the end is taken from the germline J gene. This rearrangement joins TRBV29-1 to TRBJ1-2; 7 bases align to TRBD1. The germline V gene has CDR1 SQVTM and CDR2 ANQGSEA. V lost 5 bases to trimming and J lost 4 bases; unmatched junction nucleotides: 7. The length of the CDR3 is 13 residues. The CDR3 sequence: CSVFTGESYGYTF. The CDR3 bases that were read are TGCAGCGTTTTCACAGGGGAATCCTATGGC.

CDR3 DNA, as far as it was read: TGCAGTGCTAATGTGATGGCTAGCAGACGCACAGATACG. The encoded protein is CSANVMASRRTDT. The entire CDR3 sequence reads CSANVMASRRTDTQYF. The chain joins TRBV20-1 to TRBJ2-3; D might be TRBD2 (5 bases). The read ends 3 residues early relative to the CDR3; the germline J gene fills the gap. Germline-derived CDR1 and CDR2 are DFQATT and SNEGSKA (reference sequence). The CDR3 covers 16 residues. Trimming left V 4 bases short and J 1 base short, with 18 bases between.

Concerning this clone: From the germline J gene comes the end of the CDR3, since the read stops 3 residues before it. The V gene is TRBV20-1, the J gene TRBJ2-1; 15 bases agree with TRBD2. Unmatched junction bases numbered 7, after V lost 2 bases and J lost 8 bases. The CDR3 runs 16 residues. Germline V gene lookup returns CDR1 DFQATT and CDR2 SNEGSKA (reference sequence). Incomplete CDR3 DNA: TGCAGTGCTAGAACCGGGACTAGCGGGGGGCGTGATGAG. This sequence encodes CSARTGTSGGRDE. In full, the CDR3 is CSARTGTSGGRDEQFF.

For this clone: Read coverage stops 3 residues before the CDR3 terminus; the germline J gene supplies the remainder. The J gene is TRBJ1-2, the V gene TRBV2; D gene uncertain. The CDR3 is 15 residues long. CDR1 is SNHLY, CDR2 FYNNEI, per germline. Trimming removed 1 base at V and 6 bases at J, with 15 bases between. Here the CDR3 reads CASSEVSNTGDGYTF. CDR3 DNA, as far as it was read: TGTGCCAGCAGTGAAGTGTCAAATACGGGTGATGGC.

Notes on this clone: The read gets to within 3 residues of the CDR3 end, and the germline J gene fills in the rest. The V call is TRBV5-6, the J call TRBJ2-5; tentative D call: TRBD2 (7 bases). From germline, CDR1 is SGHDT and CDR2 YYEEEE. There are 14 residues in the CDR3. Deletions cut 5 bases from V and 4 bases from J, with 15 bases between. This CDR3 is CASSSGGLPETQYF. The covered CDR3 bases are TGTGCCAGCAGTTCCGGGGGGCTCCCAGAGACC.

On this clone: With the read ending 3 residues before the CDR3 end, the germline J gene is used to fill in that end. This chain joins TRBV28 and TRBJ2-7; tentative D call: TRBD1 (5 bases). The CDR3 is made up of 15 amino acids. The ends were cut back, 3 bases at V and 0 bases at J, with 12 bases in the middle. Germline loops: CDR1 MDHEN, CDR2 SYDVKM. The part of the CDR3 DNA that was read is TGTGCCAGCAGTTTCTACAGGAGAACCTCCTACGAG. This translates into CASSFYRRTSYE. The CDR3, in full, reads CASSFYRRTSYEQYF. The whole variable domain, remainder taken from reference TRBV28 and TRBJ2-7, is DVKVTQSSRYLVKRTGEKVFLECVQDMDHENMFWYRQDPGLGLRLIYFSYDVKMKEKGDIPEGYSVSREKKERFSLILESASTNQTSMYLCASSFYRRTSYEQYFGPGTRLTVT.

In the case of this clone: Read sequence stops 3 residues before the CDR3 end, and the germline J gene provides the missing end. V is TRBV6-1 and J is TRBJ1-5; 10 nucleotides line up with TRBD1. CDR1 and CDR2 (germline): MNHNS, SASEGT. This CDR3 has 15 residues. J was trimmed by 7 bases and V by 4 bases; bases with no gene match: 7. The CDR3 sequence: CASSGRGQGYQPQHF. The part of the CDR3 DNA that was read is TGTGCCAGCAGTGGGCGGGGACAGGGGTACCAGCCC.

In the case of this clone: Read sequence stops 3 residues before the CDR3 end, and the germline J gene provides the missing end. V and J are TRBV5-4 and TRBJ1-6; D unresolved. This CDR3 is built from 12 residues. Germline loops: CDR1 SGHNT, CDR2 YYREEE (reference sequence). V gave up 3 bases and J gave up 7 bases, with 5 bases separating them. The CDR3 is CASSSGNSPLHF. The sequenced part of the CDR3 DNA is TGTGCCAGCAGCTCGGGGAATTCACCC.

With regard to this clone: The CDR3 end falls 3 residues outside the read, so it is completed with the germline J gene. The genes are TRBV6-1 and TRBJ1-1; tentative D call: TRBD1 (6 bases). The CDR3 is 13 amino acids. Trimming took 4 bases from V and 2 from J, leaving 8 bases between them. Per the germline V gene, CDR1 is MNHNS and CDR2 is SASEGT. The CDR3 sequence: CASSGTDNTEAFF. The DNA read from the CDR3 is TGTGCCAGCAGTGGGACAGACAACACTGAA.

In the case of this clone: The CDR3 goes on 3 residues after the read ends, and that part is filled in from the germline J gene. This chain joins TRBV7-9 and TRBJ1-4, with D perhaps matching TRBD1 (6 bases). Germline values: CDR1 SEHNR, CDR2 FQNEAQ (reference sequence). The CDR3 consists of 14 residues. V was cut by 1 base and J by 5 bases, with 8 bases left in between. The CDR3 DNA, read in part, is TGTGCCAGCAGCTTAGGTCAGGGGAATGAAAAA. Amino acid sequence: CASSLGQGNEK. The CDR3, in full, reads CASSLGQGNEKLFF.

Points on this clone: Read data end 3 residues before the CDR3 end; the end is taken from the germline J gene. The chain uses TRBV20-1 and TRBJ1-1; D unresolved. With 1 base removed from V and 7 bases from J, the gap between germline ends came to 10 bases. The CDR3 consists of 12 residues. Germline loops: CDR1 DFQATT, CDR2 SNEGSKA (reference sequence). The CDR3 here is CSARAADYEAFF. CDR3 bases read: TGCAGTGCTAGAGCGGCAGACTATGAA.

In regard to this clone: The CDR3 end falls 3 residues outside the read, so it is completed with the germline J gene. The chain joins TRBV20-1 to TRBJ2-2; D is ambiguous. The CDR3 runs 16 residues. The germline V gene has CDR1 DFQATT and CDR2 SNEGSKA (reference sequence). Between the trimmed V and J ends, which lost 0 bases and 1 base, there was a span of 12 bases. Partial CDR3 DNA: TGCAGTGCTAGAGATCTTAGACGGGTGAACACCGGGGAG. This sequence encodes CSARDLRRVNTGE. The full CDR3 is CSARDLRRVNTGELFF.

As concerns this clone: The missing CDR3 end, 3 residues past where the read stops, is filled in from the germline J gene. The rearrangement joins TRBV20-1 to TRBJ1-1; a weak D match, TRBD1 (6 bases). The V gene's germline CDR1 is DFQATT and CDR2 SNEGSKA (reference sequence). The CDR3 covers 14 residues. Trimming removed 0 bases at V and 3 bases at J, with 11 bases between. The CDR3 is CSARDGRGDTEAFF. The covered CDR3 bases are TGCAGTGCTAGAGATGGCAGGGGTGACACTGAA.

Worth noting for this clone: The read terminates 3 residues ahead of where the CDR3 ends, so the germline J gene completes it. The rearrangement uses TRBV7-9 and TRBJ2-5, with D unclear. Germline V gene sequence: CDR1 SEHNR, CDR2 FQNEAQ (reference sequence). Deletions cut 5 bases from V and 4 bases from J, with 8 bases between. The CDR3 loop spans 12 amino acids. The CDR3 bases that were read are TGTGCCAGCAGCCAAGAAGGAGAGACC. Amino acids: CASSQEGET. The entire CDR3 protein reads CASSQEGETQYF.

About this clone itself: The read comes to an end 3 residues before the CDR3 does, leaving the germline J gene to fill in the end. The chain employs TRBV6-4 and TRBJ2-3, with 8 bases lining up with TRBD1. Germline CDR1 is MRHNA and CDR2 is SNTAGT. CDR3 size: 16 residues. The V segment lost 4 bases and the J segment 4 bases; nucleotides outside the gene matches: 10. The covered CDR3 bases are TGTGCCAGCAGTGCAACGACAGGGGACGGTCCAGATACG. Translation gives CASSATTGDGPDT. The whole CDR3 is CASSATTGDGPDTQYF.

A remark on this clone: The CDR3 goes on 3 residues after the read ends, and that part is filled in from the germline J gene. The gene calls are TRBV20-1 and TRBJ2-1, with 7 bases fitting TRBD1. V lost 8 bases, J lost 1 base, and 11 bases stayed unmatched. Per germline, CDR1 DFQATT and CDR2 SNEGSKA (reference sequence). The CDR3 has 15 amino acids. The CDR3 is CSRLPRQGSYNEQFF. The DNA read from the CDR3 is TGCAGTCGCCTCCCAAGACAGGGATCCTACAATGAG.

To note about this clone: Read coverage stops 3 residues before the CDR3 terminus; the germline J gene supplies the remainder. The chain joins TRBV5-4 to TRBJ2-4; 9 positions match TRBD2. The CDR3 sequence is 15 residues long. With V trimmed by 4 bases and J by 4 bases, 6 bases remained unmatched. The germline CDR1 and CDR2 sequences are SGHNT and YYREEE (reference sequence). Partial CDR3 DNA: TGTGCCAGCAGCCGCGGGGGGGTCGAAAAAAACATT. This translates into CASSRGGVEKNI. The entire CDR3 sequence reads CASSRGGVEKNIQYF.

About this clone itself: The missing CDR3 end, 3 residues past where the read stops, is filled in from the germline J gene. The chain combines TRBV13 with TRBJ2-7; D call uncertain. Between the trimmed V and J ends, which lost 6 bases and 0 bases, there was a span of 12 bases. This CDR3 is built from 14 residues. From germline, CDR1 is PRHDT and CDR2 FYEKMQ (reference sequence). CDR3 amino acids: CASRPPGISYEQYF. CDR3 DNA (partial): TGTGCCAGCAGACCCCCGGGTATCTCCTACGAG.

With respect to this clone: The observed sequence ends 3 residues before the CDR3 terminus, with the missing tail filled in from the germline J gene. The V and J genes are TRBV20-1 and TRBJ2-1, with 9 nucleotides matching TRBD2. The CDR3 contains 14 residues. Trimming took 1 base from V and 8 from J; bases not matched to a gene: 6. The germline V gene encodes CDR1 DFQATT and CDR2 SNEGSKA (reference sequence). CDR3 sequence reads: CSARGRGGPHEQFF. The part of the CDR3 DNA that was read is TGCAGTGCTAGAGGGCGGGGGGGCCCCCATGAG.

The CDR3 DNA, read in part, is TGTGCCAGCAGCTACCAACAGGGCATGAACACTGAA. Residues: CASSYQQGMNTE. The complete CDR3 sequence is CASSYQQGMNTEAFF. The chain carries TRBV5-6 and TRBJ1-1; maybe TRBD1 (6 bases). Coverage ceases 3 residues before the CDR3 finishes, and the germline J gene fills in the end. Germline-derived CDR1 and CDR2 are SGHDT and YYEEEE. The CDR3 is 15 residues long. Trimming removed 3 bases from V and 0 bases from J, with 12 bases in between.

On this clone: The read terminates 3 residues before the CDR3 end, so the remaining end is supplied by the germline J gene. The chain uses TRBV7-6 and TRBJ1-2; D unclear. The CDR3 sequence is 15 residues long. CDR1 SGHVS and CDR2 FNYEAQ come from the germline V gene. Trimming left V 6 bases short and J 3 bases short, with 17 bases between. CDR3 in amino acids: CASRPPWYLDYGYTF. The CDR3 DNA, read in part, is TGTGCCAGCAGGCCGCCTTGGTACTTGGACTATGGC.

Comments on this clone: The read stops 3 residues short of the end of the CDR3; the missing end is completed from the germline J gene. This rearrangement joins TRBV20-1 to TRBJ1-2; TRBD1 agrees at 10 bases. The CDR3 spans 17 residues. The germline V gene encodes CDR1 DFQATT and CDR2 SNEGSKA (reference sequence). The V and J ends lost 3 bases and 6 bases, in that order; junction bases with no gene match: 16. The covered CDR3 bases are TGCAGTGCTAGCCTCCGGGACAGGGGAAAACGGTCCGATGGC. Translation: CSASLRDRGKRSDG. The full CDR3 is CSASLRDRGKRSDGYTF.

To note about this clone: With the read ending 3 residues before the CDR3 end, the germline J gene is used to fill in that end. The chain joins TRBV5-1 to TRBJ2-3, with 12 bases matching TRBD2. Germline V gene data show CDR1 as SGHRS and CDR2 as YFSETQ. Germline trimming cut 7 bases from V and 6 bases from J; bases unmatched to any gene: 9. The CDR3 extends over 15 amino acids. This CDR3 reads CASVSLAGGRDTQYF. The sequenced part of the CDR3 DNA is TGCGCCAGCGTATCCCTAGCGGGGGGGAGGGATACG.